This T cell receptor beta chain was identified in a study of T cell responses to AZD1222 COVID-19 vaccine. Study-level background: It was second doses at about 4 or about 12 weeks that were pooled. General study findings and limits: Clonal diversity was possibly underestimated, and white British individuals and females predominated among donors.

Libraries were prepared by immunoSEQ multiplex PCR; TCRdb keeps only in-frame clonotypes and omits some of them. The repertoire consists of roughly 180,000 clones, with about 94% occurring once and the leading ten covering roughly 9.2%. CDR1 SQVTM and CDR2 ANQGSEA come from the germline V gene. Trimming stripped 4 bases from V and 6 bases from J, with 16 bases between. This CDR3 has 13 residues. Turning to this clone: The antigen is unknown.

The gene calls are TRBV29-1 and TRBJ2-7; tentatively, D is TRBD1 or TRBD2 (5 bases each). The sequence came from an adult in good health. The material was peripheral blood, obtained on day 0 of AZD1222 vaccination. Written as DNA, the CDR3 is TGCAGCGTTGCCTCTCGCCGGGACGGCGAGCAGTACTTC. Translating gives CSVASRRDGEQYF.